The clone carrying this TCR beta chain has only a few counts. The CDR3 runs 18 residues. Germline CDR1 SGHRS, CDR2 YFSETQ. Losses at the gene ends were 0 bases for V and 5 bases for J; bases not matched to a gene: 12. The source of the sample is a study of T-cell reconstitution after alpha-beta-depleted transplantation in children. It was with unique molecular identifiers that the TCRbeta library was prepared. TCRdb re-called the PCR reads through MiXCR, storing one row per CDR3 protein. The repertoire consists of about 350,000 distinct CDR3 sequences, with about 17% occurring once and the leading ten covering around 38%.

V and J are TRBV5-1 and TRBJ2-2, with 8 bases that match TRBD1. The sequence was obtained from a male patient under 10 years old who had a stem cell transplant for acute lymphoblastic leukemia, so the T cells may come from the graft donor. The material sequenced was PBMCs, mostly from graft donor cells, taken 360 days after TCRalphabeta/CD19-depleted stem cell transplant. This CDR3 is CASSLGPRGRSGTGELFF. CDR3 in DNA: TGCGCCAGCAGCTTGGGCCCCAGGGGGCGTTCGGGGACCGGGGAGCTGTTTTTT.